Presented here are 3 T cell receptor beta chains from one specimen sequenced in a study of STAT5B mutations in CD4+ large granular lymphocyte leukemia. The repertoire was sequenced with immunoSEQ multiplex PCR; TCRdb's copy has only in-frame clones and lacks some. The sample gives approximately 4,400 clones, 80% of which show up once; approximately 8.4% is in the top ten. The specimen sequenced was PBMCs. These receptors all come from a man in his sixties or seventies with CD4+ T-cell large granular lymphocyte leukemia.

This clone was seen only once. This chain uses TRBV6-1 with TRBJ2-5; TRBD2 matches 8 bases. The ends lost 6 bases at V and 0 bases at J; junction bases unmatched: 6. This CDR3 comprises 15 residues. Per germline, CDR1 MNHNS and CDR2 SASEGT. CDR3 protein: CASSRAGVYQETQYF. The CDR3 bases are TGTGCCAGCAGCCGAGCGGGGGTGTACCAAGAGACCCAGTACTTC.

The chain employs TRBV5-4 and TRBJ2-6; D unresolved. Trimming removed 4 bases at V and 4 bases at J, with 12 bases between. Germline values: CDR1 SGHNT, CDR2 YYREEE (reference sequence). The CDR3 loop spans 15 amino acids. The CDR3 DNA sequence: TGTGCCAGCAGCCCCGTCTTTAGGGGGGCCAACGTCCTGACTTTC. Protein sequence: CASSPVFRGANVLTF.

This sequence joins TRBV15 and TRBJ2-5; 8 nucleotides align to TRBD2. This CDR3 is 14 amino acids long. V shed 2 bases, J shed 1 base, and the junction held 0 bases outside the gene matches. Germline V lookup: CDR1 LNHNV, CDR2 YYDKDF (reference sequence). CDR3 protein: CATSRREGQETQYF. As DNA, the CDR3 is TGTGCCACCAGCAGACGGGAGGGCCAAGAGACCCAGTACTTC.